This T cell receptor beta chain was sequenced in a study of OX40 agonist ivuxolimab in advanced cancers. This table comes from immunoSEQ multiplex PCR, and its TCRdb copy is limited to in-frame clones, with some not included. Among 100,000 or so clones listed, 91% were seen once. With 1 base clipped from V and 4 bases from J, the junction kept 18 bases outside the gene matches. This CDR3 is 20 amino acids long. Germline values: CDR1 SGHDN, CDR2 FVKESK. The genes are TRBV14 and TRBJ1-1, with TRBD1 matching 10 bases. The clonotype comes from an adult with an advanced solid tumor such as melanoma, head and neck, liver or kidney cancer. Sequencing used CD4+ or CD8+ T cells sorted from blood, obtained in a trial of the OX40 agonist ivuxolimab. CDR3 coding DNA: TGTGCCAGCAGCCAAGTGACAGGGGGCCCCTCAGGAGGAGAGGGCACTGAAGCTTTCTTT. Protein sequence: CASSQVTGGPSGGEGTEAFF.